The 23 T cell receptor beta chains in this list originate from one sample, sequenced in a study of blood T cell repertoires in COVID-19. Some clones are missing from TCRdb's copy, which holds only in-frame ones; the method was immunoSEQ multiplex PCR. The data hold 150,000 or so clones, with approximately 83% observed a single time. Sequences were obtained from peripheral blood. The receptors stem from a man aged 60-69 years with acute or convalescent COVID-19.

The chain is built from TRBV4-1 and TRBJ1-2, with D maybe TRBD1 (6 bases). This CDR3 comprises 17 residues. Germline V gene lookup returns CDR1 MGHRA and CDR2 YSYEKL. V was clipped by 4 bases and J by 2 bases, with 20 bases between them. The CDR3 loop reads CASSRSGAGTSNYGYTF. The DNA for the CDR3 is TGCGCCAGCAGCCGGAGCGGGGCCGGGACATCAAACTATGGCTACACCTTC.

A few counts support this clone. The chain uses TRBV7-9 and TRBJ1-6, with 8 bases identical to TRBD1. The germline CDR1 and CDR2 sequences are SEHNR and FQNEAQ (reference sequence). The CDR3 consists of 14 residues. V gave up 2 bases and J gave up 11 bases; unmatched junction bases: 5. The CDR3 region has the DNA TGTGCCAGCAGCTTAAACAGGGGGGATCCACCCCTCCACTTT. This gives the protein CASSLNRGDPPLHF.

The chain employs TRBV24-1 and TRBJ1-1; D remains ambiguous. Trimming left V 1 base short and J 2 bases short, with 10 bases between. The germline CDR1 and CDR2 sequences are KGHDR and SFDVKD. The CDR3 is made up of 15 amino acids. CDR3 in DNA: TGTGCCACCAGTGATTTAGGCAGGCTTAACACTGAAGCTTTCTTT. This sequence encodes CATSDLGRLNTEAFF.

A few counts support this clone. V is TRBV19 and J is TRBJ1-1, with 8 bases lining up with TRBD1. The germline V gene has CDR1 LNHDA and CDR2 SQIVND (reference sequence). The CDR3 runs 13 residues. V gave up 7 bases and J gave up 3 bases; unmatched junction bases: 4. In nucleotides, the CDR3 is TGTGCCAGTAAGCAGGGGGCAGACACTGAAGCTTTCTTT. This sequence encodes CASKQGADTEAFF.

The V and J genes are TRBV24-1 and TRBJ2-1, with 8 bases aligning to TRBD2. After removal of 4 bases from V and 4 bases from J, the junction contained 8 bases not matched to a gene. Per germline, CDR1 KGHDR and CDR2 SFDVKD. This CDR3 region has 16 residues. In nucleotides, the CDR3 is TGTGCCACCAGTGACCCAGCGGGAGCCACATACAATGAGCAGTTCTTC. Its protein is CATSDPAGATYNEQFF.

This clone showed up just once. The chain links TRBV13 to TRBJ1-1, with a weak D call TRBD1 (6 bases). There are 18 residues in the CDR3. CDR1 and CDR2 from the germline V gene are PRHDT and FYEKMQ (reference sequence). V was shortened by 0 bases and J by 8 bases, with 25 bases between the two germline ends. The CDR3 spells CASSLGLNGDTRVREAFF. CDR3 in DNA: TGTGCCAGCAGCTTAGGCCTAAATGGGGACACCCGGGTGAGGGAAGCTTTCTTT. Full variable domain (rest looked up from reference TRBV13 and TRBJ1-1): AAGVIQSPRHLIKEKRETATLKCYPIPRHDTVYWYQQGPGQDPQFLISFYEKMQSDKGSIPDRFSAQQFSDYHSELNMSSLELGDSALYFCASSLGLNGDTRVREAFFGQGTRLTVV.

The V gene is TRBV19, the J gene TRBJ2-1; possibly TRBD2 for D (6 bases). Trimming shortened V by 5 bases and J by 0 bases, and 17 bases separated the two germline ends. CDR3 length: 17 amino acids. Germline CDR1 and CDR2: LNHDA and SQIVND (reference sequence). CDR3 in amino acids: CASSSFTSHSSYNEQFF. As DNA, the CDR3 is TGTGCCAGTAGTTCCTTTACTAGCCATAGCTCCTACAATGAGCAGTTCTTC.

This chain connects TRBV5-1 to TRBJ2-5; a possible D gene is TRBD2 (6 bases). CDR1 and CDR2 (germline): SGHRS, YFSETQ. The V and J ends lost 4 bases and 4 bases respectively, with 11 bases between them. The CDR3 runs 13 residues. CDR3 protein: CASSGGIGETQYF. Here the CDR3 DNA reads TGCGCCAGCAGCGGGGGGATAGGAGAGACCCAGTACTTC. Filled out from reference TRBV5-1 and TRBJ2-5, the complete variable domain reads KAGVTQTPRYLIKTRGQQVTLSCSPISGHRSVSWYQQTPGQGLQFLFEYFSETQRNKGNFPGRFSGRQFSNSRSEMNVSTLELGDSALYLCASSGGIGETQYFGPGTRLLVL.

The CDR3, as DNA: TGTGCCAGCAGCACCACAGGGTTCACTGAAGCTTTCTTT. Its protein is CASSTTGFTEAFF. This chain links TRBV5-4 with TRBJ1-1, with a tentative D call TRBD1 (6 bases). The germline gives CDR1 SGHNT, CDR2 YYREEE (reference sequence). Trimming left V 4 bases short and J 4 bases short, with 11 bases between. The CDR3 is made up of 13 amino acids.

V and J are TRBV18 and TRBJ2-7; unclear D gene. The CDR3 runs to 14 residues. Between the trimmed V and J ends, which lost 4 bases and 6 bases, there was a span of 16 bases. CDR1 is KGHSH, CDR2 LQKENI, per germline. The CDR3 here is CASSLLARLSEQYF. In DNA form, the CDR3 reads TGTGCCAGCTCACTTCTCGCCAGGCTCTCCGAGCAGTACTTC. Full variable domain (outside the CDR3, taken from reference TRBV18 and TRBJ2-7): NAGVMQNPRHLVRRRGQEARLRCSPMKGHSHVYWYRQLPEEGLKFMVYLQKENIIDESGMPKERFSAEFPKEGPSILRIQQVVRGDSAAYFCASSLLARLSEQYFGPGTRLTVT.

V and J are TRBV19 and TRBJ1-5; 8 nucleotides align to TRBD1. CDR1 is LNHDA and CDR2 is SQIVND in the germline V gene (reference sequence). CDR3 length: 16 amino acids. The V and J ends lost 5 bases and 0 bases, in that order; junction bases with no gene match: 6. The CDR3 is CASSVQGGYSNQPQHF. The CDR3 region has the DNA TGTGCCAGTAGTGTACAGGGGGGGTATAGCAATCAGCCCCAGCATTTT.

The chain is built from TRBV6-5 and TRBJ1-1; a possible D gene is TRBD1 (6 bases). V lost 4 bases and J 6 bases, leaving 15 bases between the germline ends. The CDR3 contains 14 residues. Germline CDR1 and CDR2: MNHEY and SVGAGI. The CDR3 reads CASSFKGESAEAFF. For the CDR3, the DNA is TGTGCCAGCAGTTTCAAGGGGGAGTCGGCTGAAGCTTTCTTT.

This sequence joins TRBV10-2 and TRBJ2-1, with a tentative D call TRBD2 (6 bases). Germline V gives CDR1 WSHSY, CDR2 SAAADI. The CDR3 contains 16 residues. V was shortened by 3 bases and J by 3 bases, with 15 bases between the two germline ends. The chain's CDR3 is CASSDWLAADYNEQFF. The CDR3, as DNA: TGCGCCAGCAGTGATTGGTTAGCGGCAGACTACAATGAGCAGTTCTTC.

CDR3 coding DNA: TGTGCCAGCAGTACATCATACGGGGGAAGAGGAAACACCATATATTTT. It specifies CASSTSYGGRGNTIYF. The chain carries TRBV2 and TRBJ1-3; TRBD1 might be the D (5 bases). This CDR3 has 16 amino acids. Germline V gene data show CDR1 as SNHLY and CDR2 as FYNNEI. The V gene lost 5 bases and the J gene lost 4 bases, with 18 bases spanning the gap.

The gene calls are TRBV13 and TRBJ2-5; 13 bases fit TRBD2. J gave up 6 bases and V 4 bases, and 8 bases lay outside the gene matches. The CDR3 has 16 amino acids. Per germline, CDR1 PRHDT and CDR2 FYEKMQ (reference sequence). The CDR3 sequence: CASSSWTSGSRKTQYF. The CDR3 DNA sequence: TGTGCCAGCAGCTCCTGGACTAGCGGGAGTAGGAAGACCCAGTACTTC. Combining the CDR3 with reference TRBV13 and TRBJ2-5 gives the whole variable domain AAGVIQSPRHLIKEKRETATLKCYPIPRHDTVYWYQQGPGQDPQFLISFYEKMQSDKGSIPDRFSAQQFSDYHSELNMSSLELGDSALYFCASSSWTSGSRKTQYFGPGTRLLVL.

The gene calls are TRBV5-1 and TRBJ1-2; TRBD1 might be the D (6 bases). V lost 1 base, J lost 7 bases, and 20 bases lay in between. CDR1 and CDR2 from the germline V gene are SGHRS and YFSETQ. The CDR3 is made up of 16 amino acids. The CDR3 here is CASSLSTGTSKPGYTF. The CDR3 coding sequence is TGCGCCAGCAGCTTGTCCACCGGGACAAGTAAACCTGGCTACACCTTC.

The CDR3 spells CASSPGIRGLGEKLFF. As DNA, the CDR3 is TGTGCCAGCTCACCGGGAATAAGGGGGCTGGGTGAAAAACTGTTTTTT. This chain links TRBV18 with TRBJ1-4, with 7 nucleotides matching TRBD1. This CDR3 is built from 16 residues. Unmatched junction bases numbered 11, after V lost 3 bases and J lost 7 bases. Germline V gives CDR1 KGHSH, CDR2 LQKENI.

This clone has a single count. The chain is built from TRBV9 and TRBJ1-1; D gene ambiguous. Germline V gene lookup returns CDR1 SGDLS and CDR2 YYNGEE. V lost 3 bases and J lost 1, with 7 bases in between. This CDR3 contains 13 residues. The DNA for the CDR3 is TGTGCCAGCAGCGCACATACGAACACTGAAGCTTTCTTT. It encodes CASSAHTNTEAFF.

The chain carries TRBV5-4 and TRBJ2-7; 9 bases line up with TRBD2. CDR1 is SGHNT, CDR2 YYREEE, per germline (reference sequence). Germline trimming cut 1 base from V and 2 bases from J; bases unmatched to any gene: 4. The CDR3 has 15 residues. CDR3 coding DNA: TGTGCCAGCAGCTTGAGGGCTAGCGGGGCCTACGAGCAGTACTTC. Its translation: CASSLRASGAYEQYF.

The chain's CDR3 is CASNSGHSYEQYF. The CDR3 bases are TGTGCCAGCAATAGCGGGCACTCCTACGAGCAGTACTTC. The chain has TRBV13 and TRBJ2-7; 7 nucleotides agree with TRBD2. V lost 7 bases to trimming and J lost 0 bases; unmatched junction nucleotides: 3. The CDR3 contains 13 residues. Per the germline V gene, CDR1 is PRHDT and CDR2 is FYEKMQ (reference sequence).

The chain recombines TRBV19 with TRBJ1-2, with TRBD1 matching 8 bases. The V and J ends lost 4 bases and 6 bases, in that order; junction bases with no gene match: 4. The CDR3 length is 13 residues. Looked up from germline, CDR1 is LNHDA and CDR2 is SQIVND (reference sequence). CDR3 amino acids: CASSNRQGNGYTF. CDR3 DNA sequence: TGTGCCAGTAGTAATAGACAGGGGAATGGCTACACCTTC.

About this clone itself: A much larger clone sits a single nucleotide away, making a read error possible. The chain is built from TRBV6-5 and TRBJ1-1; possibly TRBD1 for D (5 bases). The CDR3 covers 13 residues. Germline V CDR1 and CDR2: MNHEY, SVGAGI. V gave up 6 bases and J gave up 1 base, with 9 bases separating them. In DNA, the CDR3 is TGTGCCAGCAGCCTGACAGAGAACACTGAAGCTTTCTTT. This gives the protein CASSLTENTEAFF.

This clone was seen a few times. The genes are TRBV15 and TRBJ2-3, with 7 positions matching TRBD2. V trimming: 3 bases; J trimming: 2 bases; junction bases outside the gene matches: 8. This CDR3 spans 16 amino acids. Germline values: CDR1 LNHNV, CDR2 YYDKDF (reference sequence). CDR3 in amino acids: CATSSDLGGDTDTQYF. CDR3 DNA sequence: TGTGCCACCAGCAGTGACCTGGGAGGGGACACAGATACGCAGTATTTT.